The 24 T cell receptor beta chains presented below share a single source sample, sequenced in a study of blood T cell repertoires in COVID-19. TCRdb's table, derived via immunoSEQ multiplex PCR, lists solely in-frame clones and lacks some. The table has around 230,000 clones, over 65% seen once. Sequencing used peripheral blood. Receptor source: a woman aged 70 to 79 with active or convalescent COVID-19.

The J gene is TRBJ2-2, the V gene TRBV29-1; possible D gene TRBD1, 5 bases. V gave up 3 bases and J gave up 1 base, with 6 bases separating them. The germline V gene has CDR1 SQVTM and CDR2 ANQGSEA. There are 13 residues in the CDR3. The CDR3 bases are TGCAGCGTTGATACAGGGAACACCGGGGAGCTGTTTTTT. Encoded protein: CSVDTGNTGELFF.

This chain links TRBV28 with TRBJ2-3; 8 positions match TRBD1. The trim removed 6 bases at V and 4 bases at J, leaving 9 bases unmatched. The CDR3 is made up of 15 amino acids. Per the germline V gene, CDR1 is MDHEN and CDR2 is SYDVKM. The CDR3 bases are TGTGCCAGCAGAATGATAGGACAGGGTGCAGATACGCAGTATTTT. Amino acid sequence: CASRMIGQGADTQYF.

This clone was counted between two and nine times. The chain recombines TRBV4-1 with TRBJ2-3, with D perhaps TRBD2 (6 bases). CDR3 length: 14 amino acids. Germline CDR1 MGHRA, CDR2 YSYEKL. Trimming pared 0 bases from V and 6 bases from J, leaving 10 bases between. CDR3 nucleotide sequence: TGCGCCAGCAGCCAAGATGAGGGGAGGGATACGCAGTATTTT. Amino acid sequence: CASSQDEGRDTQYF.

The chain recombines TRBV4-1 with TRBJ1-6; D is possibly TRBD1 (5 bases). The CDR3 is 20 residues long. Germline values: CDR1 MGHRA, CDR2 YSYEKL. Trimming shortened V by 3 bases and J by 0 bases, and 21 bases separated the two germline ends. The CDR3 DNA follows: TGCGCCAGCAGCCATCTCCTCCAGGGAATCCTCCGCTCCTATAATTCACCCCTCCACTTT. It codes for CASSHLLQGILRSYNSPLHF.

V is TRBV5-1 and J is TRBJ2-6, with 7 positions matching TRBD1. Germline V gene data show CDR1 as SGHRS and CDR2 as YFSETQ. This CDR3 region has 15 residues. Unmatched junction bases numbered 3, after V lost 3 bases and J lost 3 bases. The CDR3 DNA is TGCGCCAGCAGCTCCAACAGGGGTGGGGCCAACGTCCTGACTTTC. Protein product: CASSSNRGGANVLTF.

J is TRBJ1-5 and V is TRBV28, with TRBD1 matching 8 bases. V gave up 8 bases and J gave up 4 bases; unmatched junction bases: 10. The CDR3 has 15 amino acids. In germline, CDR1 is MDHEN, CDR2 SYDVKM. In DNA form, the CDR3 reads TGTGCCAGCTGGACAGGGCCCCACATGAATCAGCCCCAGCATTTT. This gives the protein CASWTGPHMNQPQHF.

There are a few counts of this clone. The CDR3, as DNA: TGTGCCAGCAGCTTCTCCGGACAGGGTGAATCACCCCTCCACTTT. This gives the protein CASSFSGQGESPLHF. The V and J genes are TRBV5-5 and TRBJ1-6; 8 bases line up with TRBD1. Germline CDR1 and CDR2: SGHKS and YYEKEE (reference sequence). The CDR3 loop spans 15 amino acids. V gave up 2 bases and J gave up 10 bases; unmatched junction bases: 8.

J is TRBJ2-3 and V is TRBV28, with 9 bases lining up with TRBD2. The germline CDR1 and CDR2 sequences are MDHEN and SYDVKM. V trimming: 9 bases; J trimming: 4 bases; junction bases outside the gene matches: 20. There are 18 residues in the CDR3. CDR3 residues: CASLGADAGTSLSDTQYF. The CDR3 DNA is TGTGCCAGTTTAGGGGCGGACGCCGGGACTAGCTTATCAGATACGCAGTATTTT. The full variable domain, rest sourced from reference TRBV28 and TRBJ2-3, is DVKVTQSSRYLVKRTGEKVFLECVQDMDHENMFWYRQDPGLGLRLIYFSYDVKMKEKGDIPEGYSVSREKKERFSLILESASTNQTSMYLCASLGADAGTSLSDTQYFGPGTRLTVL.

A word on this clone: Other DNA sequences from this sample encode an identical CDR3 as well. V gene TRBV18 combines with J gene TRBJ1-5, with D possibly TRBD1 on 5 matching bases. V shed 3 bases and J shed 6 bases, with 9 bases lying between them. Germline assignment: CDR1 KGHSH and CDR2 LQKENI. There are 13 residues in the CDR3. The CDR3 sequence is CASSPGGGQPQHF. Here the CDR3 DNA reads TGTGCCAGCTCACCGGGCGGGGGTCAGCCCCAGCATTTT.

This rearrangement joins TRBV18 to TRBJ1-2; D is unresolved. V was trimmed by 2 bases and J by 4 bases, leaving 8 bases between them. This CDR3 comprises 13 residues. The germline V gene encodes CDR1 KGHSH and CDR2 LQKENI. The CDR3 protein is CASSPEQVYGYTF. The CDR3 nucleotides are TGTGCCAGCTCACCAGAGCAGGTCTATGGCTACACCTTC.

The CDR3 coding sequence is TGTGCCACCAGCAGGGGGAAAGGACTAGCGCCTAGCACAGATACGCAGTATTTT. As protein: CATSRGKGLAPSTDTQYF. This chain joins TRBV15 and TRBJ2-3; 9 bases align to TRBD2. The CDR3 spans 18 residues. V dropped 3 bases and J dropped 0; count of bases not matched to a gene: 10. Germline V lookup: CDR1 LNHNV, CDR2 YYDKDF (reference sequence).

The chain is built from TRBV2 and TRBJ1-4, with D hard to call. V lost 5 bases and J lost 7, with 17 bases in between. Germline V gene data show CDR1 as SNHLY and CDR2 as FYNNEI. This CDR3 is built from 15 residues. Written as DNA, the CDR3 is TGTGCCAGCAGTACCTACACCGGGTTCAGTGAAAAACTGTTTTTT. As protein: CASSTYTGFSEKLFF.

V is TRBV7-2 and J is TRBJ1-4; D not resolved. V lost 4 bases and J lost 5, with 11 bases in between. The length of the CDR3 is 14 residues. Germline V gives CDR1 SGHTA, CDR2 FQGNSA. The CDR3 reads CASSSRNLNEKLFF. The DNA of the CDR3 is TGTGCCAGCAGCTCTAGAAATTTGAATGAAAAACTGTTTTTT.

The J gene is TRBJ2-4, the V gene TRBV5-1, with 10 nucleotides matching TRBD2. Germline CDR1 and CDR2: SGHRS and YFSETQ. This CDR3 is 15 amino acids long. V was clipped by 2 bases and J by 7 bases; unmatched bases: 6. In DNA form, the CDR3 reads TGCGCCAGCAGCTTACAACCTAGCGGGAGTAACATTCAGTACTTC. Its protein is CASSLQPSGSNIQYF.

The rearrangement uses TRBV5-1 and TRBJ2-1; D is perhaps TRBD2 (5 bases). Germline V CDR1 and CDR2: SGHRS, YFSETQ. V was pared by 5 bases and J by 4 bases, with 16 bases between. The CDR3 consists of 15 residues. CDR3 in DNA: TGCGCCAGCAGGAGGGCGGCTGACGGTTACAATGAGCAGTTCTTC. Amino acid sequence: CASRRAADGYNEQFF.

The chain uses TRBV5-1 and TRBJ2-2; 9 nucleotides align to TRBD2. CDR3 length: 16 residues. Germline V gives CDR1 SGHRS, CDR2 YFSETQ. V dropped 0 bases and J dropped 3; count of bases not matched to a gene: 3. Here the CDR3 DNA reads TGCGCCAGCAGCTTGGAGGCTAGCGGGGACACCGGGGAGCTGTTTTTT. Encoded protein: CASSLEASGDTGELFF. Full variable domain (missing parts from reference TRBV5-1 and TRBJ2-2): KAGVTQTPRYLIKTRGQQVTLSCSPISGHRSVSWYQQTPGQGLQFLFEYFSETQRNKGNFPGRFSGRQFSNSRSEMNVSTLELGDSALYLCASSLEASGDTGELFFGEGSRLTVL.

V usage is TRBV5-4 and J usage is TRBJ2-7; the D gene is possibly TRBD1 (6 bases). With 2 bases removed from V and 5 bases from J, the gap between germline ends came to 8 bases. Germline values: CDR1 SGHNT, CDR2 YYREEE (reference sequence). This CDR3 has 12 residues. CDR3 sequence: CASSFRGHEQYF. The CDR3 bases are TGTGCCAGCAGCTTCAGGGGCCACGAGCAGTACTTC.

This clone was detected only a few times. V usage is TRBV4-1 and J usage is TRBJ1-1; weak D call: TRBD1 (5 bases). Germline V gene data show CDR1 as MGHRA and CDR2 as YSYEKL. The V and J ends lost 0 bases and 4 bases respectively, with 18 bases between them. The CDR3 consists of 17 residues. This CDR3 is CASSQDAWLSGGTEAFF. Written as DNA, the CDR3 is TGCGCCAGCAGCCAAGATGCGTGGCTTTCCGGGGGCACTGAAGCTTTCTTT.

The chain carries TRBV13 and TRBJ2-5; D gene ambiguous. The CDR3 extends over 12 amino acids. The germline CDR1 and CDR2 sequences are PRHDT and FYEKMQ (reference sequence). V lost 2 bases and J 1 base, leaving 2 bases between the germline ends. The CDR3 DNA sequence: TGTGCCAGCAGCTTACGCCAAGAGACCCAGTACTTC. Its translation is CASSLRQETQYF.

The chain recombines TRBV30 with TRBJ1-6; 7 nucleotides align to TRBD1. Germline CDR1 and CDR2: GTSNPN and SVGIG (reference sequence). V lost 5 bases, J lost 5 bases, and 3 bases stayed unmatched. This CDR3 region has 13 residues. This CDR3 reads CAWSGGDNSPLHF. CDR3 DNA sequence: TGTGCCTGGTCAGGGGGAGATAATTCACCCCTCCACTTT.

CDR3 residues: CSVPREGAYGYTF. The DNA of the CDR3 is TGCAGCGTACCCAGGGAAGGGGCCTATGGCTACACCTTC. This chain connects TRBV29-1 to TRBJ1-2; D is possibly TRBD1 (5 bases). Germline CDR1 reads SQVTM; CDR2 reads ANQGSEA. Trimming removed 6 bases from V and 4 bases from J, with 15 bases in between. The CDR3 runs 13 residues. Complete variable domain (other parts from reference TRBV29-1 and TRBJ1-2): SAVISQKPSRDICQRGTSLTIQCQVDSQVTMMFWYRQQPGQSLTLIATANQGSEATYESGFVIDKFPISRPNLTFSTLTVSNMSPEDSSIYLCSVPREGAYGYTFGSGTRLTVV.

The genes are TRBV7-2 and TRBJ2-2; TRBD2 agrees at 10 bases. The CDR3 extends over 15 amino acids. The trim removed 5 bases at V and 4 bases at J, leaving 4 bases unmatched. CDR1 is SGHTA, CDR2 FQGNSA, per germline. CDR3 loop: CASSARTSGTGELFF. The CDR3 coding sequence is TGTGCCAGCAGCGCCCGGACTAGCGGCACCGGGGAGCTGTTTTTT.

The rearrangement uses TRBV19 and TRBJ2-7; TRBD2 might be the D (5 bases). With 2 bases removed from V and 5 bases from J, the gap between germline ends came to 16 bases. The germline CDR1 and CDR2 sequences are LNHDA and SQIVND (reference sequence). The CDR3 length is 15 residues. Here the CDR3 DNA reads TGTGCCAGTAGTATATGGACTCCAACAACCCACGAGCAGTACTTC. This codes for CASSIWTPTTHEQYF.

This clone was seen only a few times. The chain employs TRBV5-4 and TRBJ1-3; D perhaps matches TRBD1 (5 bases). V lost 4 bases and J 4 bases, leaving 9 bases between the germline ends. The CDR3 has 13 residues. Germline-derived CDR1 and CDR2 are SGHNT and YYREEE (reference sequence). CDR3 DNA sequence: TGTGCCAGCAGCCTAGGGGCGGGAAACACCATATATTTT. This sequence encodes CASSLGAGNTIYF.